This section outlines one T cell receptor (beta chain) sequence together with its context. The multiple sclerosis controls were treatment-naive patients with relapsing-remitting disease that was stable or active. The CDR3 consists of 13 residues. CDR1 and CDR2 (germline): LGHNA, YSLEER. V was pared by 1 base and J by 3 bases, with 6 bases between. The RNA input was roughly 0.45 to 1 ug, and it was reverse transcribed with random hexamers. TCR beta CDR3 was amplified by immunoSEQ covering 54 Vbeta and 13 Jbeta. TCRdb itself ran the immunoSEQ multiplex PCR reads through MiXCR, one entry per CDR3 protein. The table includes 150,000 to 200,000 distinct CDR3 sequences, 90% to 95% detected once. The sample comes from a study of CD8 T cells in Susac syndrome.

The receptor was derived from a human donor with multiple sclerosis. The gene calls are TRBV4-3 and TRBJ2-5, with unresolved D. The source material was CD4+ T cells from PBMCs. The CDR3 loop reads CASSQVGEETQYF. The CDR3 DNA reads TGCGCCAGCAGCCAAGTCGGTGAAGAGACCCAGTACTTC.